The 7 T cell receptor beta chains in this list originate from one sample, sequenced in a study of blood T cell repertoires in COVID-19. Libraries were prepared by immunoSEQ multiplex PCR; TCRdb keeps only in-frame clonotypes and omits some of them. Of about 260,000 clones listed, 87% are singletons. The source material was peripheral blood. The receptors were gathered from a woman in her forties or fifties who had recovered from COVID-19.

This chain joins TRBV27 and TRBJ2-1, with D maybe TRBD2 (6 bases). The CDR3 runs to 11 residues. The V gene's germline CDR1 is MNHEY and CDR2 SMNVEV (reference sequence). The germline V and J ends were trimmed by 3 bases and 10 bases, with 7 bases remaining between them. The CDR3 loop reads CASSFGGEQFF. The CDR3 DNA is TGTGCCAGCAGTTTTGGGGGGGAGCAGTTCTTC.

J is TRBJ1-4 and V is TRBV4-2, with TRBD1 matching 7 bases. This CDR3 contains 16 residues. Germline assignment: CDR1 LGHNA and CDR2 YNFKEQ. J gave up 0 bases and V 4 bases, and 5 bases lay outside the gene matches. The CDR3 loop reads CASSRLTGATNEKLFF. Here the CDR3 DNA reads TGTGCCAGCAGCCGCCTTACAGGGGCAACTAATGAAAAACTGTTTTTT.

This chain connects TRBV29-1 to TRBJ1-4; TRBD1 agrees at 7 bases. V was clipped by 7 bases and J by 4 bases; unmatched bases: 9. The CDR3 covers 14 residues. Germline CDR1 SQVTM, CDR2 ANQGSEA. This CDR3 reads CSARKGADNEKLFF. CDR3 bases: TGCAGCGCCCGAAAGGGGGCAGATAATGAAAAACTGTTTTTT.

The chain recombines TRBV15 with TRBJ2-2, with no clear D. Germline values: CDR1 LNHNV, CDR2 YYDKDF (reference sequence). The CDR3 is made up of 15 amino acids. V lost 3 bases to trimming and J lost 6 bases, with 14 bases between them. Here the CDR3 DNA reads TGTGCCACCAGCAGCTATAAAACCATACCCGGGGAGCTGTTTTTT. This encodes CATSSYKTIPGELFF.

This clone was observed a handful of times. One end of the junction varies from germline; a read error may be responsible. This chain connects TRBV7-7 to TRBJ2-1, with 11 bases that match TRBD2. In germline, CDR1 is SSHAT, CDR2 FNYEAQ (reference sequence). There are 16 residues in the CDR3. The CDR3 loop reads CASSPLAGGLVNEQFF. The CDR3, as DNA: TGTGCTAGCAGCCCCTTAGCGGGGGGGCTGGTAAATGAGCAGTTCTTC. Full variable domain (missing parts from reference TRBV7-7 and TRBJ2-1): GAGVSQSPRYKVTKRGQDVTLRCDPISSHATLYWYQQALGQGPEFLTYFNYEAQPDKSGLPSDRFSAERPEGSISTLTIQRTEQRDSAMYRCASSPLAGGLVNEQFFGPGTRLTVL.

On this clone itself: The sample has other DNA sequences that encode this CDR3 too. The rearrangement links TRBV19 to TRBJ1-1; 7 bases fit TRBD1. V lost 6 bases and J lost 0; bases outside the gene matches: 1. This CDR3 contains 13 residues. Per the germline V gene, CDR1 is LNHDA and CDR2 is SQIVND (reference sequence). CDR3 nucleotide sequence: TGTGCCAGTAGGGACAGGTTGAACACTGAAGCTTTCTTT. Translating gives CASRDRLNTEAFF.

The chain joins TRBV27 to TRBJ1-6, with a tentative D call TRBD1 (6 bases). V was cut by 5 bases and J by 8 bases, with 28 bases left in between. Germline CDR1 is MNHEY and CDR2 is SMNVEV (reference sequence). The CDR3 spans 19 residues. DNA of the CDR3: TGTGCCAGCAGTGTTTCCGGGACACGGTTCCTCCTACCAGATTCACCCCTCCACTTT. Translation gives CASSVSGTRFLLPDSPLHF.